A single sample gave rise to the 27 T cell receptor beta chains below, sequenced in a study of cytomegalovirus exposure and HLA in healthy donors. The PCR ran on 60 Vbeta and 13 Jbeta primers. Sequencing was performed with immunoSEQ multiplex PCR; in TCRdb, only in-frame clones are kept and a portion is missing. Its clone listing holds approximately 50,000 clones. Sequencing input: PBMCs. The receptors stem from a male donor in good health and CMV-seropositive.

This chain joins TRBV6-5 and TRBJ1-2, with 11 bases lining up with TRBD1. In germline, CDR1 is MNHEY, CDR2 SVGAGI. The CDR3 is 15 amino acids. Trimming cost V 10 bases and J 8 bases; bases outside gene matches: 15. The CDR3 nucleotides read TGTGCCACCCGTCGGACAGGGGGCGCCTCGGAGGGCTACACCTTC. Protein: CATRRTGGASEGYTF.

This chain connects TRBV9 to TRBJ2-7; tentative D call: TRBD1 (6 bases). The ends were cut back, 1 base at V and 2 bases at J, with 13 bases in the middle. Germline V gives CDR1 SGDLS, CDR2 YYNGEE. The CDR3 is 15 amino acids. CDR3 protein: CASSVTGSLPYEQYF. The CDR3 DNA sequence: TGTGCCAGCAGCGTAACAGGGAGTTTGCCCTACGAGCAGTACTTC.

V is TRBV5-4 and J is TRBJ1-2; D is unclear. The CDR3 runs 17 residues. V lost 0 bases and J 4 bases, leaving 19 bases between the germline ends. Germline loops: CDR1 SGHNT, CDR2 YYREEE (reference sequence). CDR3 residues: CASSLGIVEGSGYGYTF. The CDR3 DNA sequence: TGTGCCAGCAGCTTGGGAATCGTGGAAGGGAGTGGCTATGGCTACACCTTC.

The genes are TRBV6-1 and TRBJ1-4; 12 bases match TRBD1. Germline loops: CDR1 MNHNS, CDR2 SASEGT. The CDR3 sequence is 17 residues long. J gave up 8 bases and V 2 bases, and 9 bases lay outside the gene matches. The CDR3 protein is CASSEKGQGALREKLFF. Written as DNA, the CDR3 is TGTGCCAGCAGTGAAAAGGGACAGGGGGCTCTAAGGGAAAAACTGTTTTTT.

The CDR3 protein is CASSFTVVYEQYF. CDR3 DNA: TGTGCCAGTAGTTTCACAGTTGTCTACGAGCAGTACTTC. The chain combines TRBV19 with TRBJ2-7; D is unclear. The CDR3 is 13 residues long. V dropped 5 bases and J dropped 3 bases, with 11 bases sitting between them. Germline values: CDR1 LNHDA, CDR2 SQIVND (reference sequence).

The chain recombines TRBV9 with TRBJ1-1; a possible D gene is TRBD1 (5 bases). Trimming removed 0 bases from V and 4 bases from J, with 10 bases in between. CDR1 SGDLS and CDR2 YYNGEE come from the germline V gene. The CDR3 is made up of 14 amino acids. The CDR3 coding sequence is TGTGCCAGCAGCGTAGCGGGGGGGGGCACTGAAGCTTTCTTT. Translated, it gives CASSVAGGGTEAFF.

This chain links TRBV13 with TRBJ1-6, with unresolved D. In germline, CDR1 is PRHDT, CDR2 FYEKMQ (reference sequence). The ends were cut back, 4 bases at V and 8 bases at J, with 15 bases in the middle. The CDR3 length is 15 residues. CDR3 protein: CASSYGPEADSPLHF. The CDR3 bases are TGTGCCAGCAGCTACGGTCCCGAGGCGGATTCACCCCTCCACTTT.

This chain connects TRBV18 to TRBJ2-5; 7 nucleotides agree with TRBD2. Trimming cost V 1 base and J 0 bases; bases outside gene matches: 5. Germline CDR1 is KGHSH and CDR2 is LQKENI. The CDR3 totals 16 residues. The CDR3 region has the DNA TGTGCCAGCTCACCACGCCTAGCGGAGTACCAAGAGACCCAGTACTTC. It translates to CASSPRLAEYQETQYF.

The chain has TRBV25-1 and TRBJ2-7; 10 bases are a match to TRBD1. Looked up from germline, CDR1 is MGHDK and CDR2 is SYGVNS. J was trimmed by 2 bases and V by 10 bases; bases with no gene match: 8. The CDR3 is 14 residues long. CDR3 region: CATAAGTGAYEQYF. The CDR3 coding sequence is TGTGCCACCGCCGCCGGGACAGGGGCCTACGAGCAGTACTTC.

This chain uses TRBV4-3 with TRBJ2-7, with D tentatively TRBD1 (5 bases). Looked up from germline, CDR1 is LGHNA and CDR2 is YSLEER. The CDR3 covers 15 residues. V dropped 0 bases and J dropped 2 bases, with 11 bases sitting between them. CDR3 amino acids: CASSQDQAGPYEQYF. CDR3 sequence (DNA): TGCGCCAGCAGCCAAGATCAGGCAGGGCCCTACGAGCAGTACTTC.

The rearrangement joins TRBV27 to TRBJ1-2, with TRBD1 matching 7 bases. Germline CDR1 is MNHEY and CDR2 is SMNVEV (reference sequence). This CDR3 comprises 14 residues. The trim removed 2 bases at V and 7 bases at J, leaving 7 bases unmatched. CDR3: CASSLIGQAGGYTF. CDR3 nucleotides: TGTGCCAGCAGTTTAATAGGACAGGCAGGTGGCTACACCTTC.

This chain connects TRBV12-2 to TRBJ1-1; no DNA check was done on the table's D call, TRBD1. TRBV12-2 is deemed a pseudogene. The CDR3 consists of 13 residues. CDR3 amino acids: CASRFYRGSEAFF. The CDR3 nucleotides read TGTGCAAGTCGCTTCTACAGGGGGTCTGAAGCTTTCTTT.

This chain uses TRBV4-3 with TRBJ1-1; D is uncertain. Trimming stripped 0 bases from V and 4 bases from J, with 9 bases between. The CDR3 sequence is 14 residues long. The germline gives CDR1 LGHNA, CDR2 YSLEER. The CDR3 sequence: CASSQDWSITEAFF. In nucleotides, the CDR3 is TGCGCCAGCAGCCAAGACTGGAGTATCACTGAAGCTTTCTTT.

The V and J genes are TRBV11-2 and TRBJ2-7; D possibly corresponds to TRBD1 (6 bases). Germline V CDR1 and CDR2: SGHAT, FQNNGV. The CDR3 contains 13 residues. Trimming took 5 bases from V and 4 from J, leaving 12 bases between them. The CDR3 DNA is TGTGCCAGCAGCCCGGGACATAAATACGAGCAGTACTTC. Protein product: CASSPGHKYEQYF. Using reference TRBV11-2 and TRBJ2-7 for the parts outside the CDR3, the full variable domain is EAGVAQSPRYKIIEKRQSVAFWCNPISGHATLYWYQQILGQGPKLLIQFQNNGVVDDSQLPKDRFSAERLKGVDSTLKIQPAKLEDSAVYLCASSPGHKYEQYFGPGTRLTVT.

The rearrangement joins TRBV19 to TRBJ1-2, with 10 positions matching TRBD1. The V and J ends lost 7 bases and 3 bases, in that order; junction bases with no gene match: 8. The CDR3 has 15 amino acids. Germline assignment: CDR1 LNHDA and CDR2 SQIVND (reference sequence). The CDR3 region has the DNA TGTGCCAGTACCGAACCCGGGACAGGGGACTATGGCTACACCTTC. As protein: CASTEPGTGDYGYTF.

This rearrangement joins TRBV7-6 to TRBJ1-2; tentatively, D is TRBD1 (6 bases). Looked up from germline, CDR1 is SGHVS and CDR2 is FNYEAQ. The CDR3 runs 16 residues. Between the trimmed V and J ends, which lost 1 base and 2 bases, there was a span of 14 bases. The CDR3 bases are TGTGCCAGCAGCTTAGGGCCGAGGGGGAACAACTATGGCTACACCTTC. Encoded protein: CASSLGPRGNNYGYTF.

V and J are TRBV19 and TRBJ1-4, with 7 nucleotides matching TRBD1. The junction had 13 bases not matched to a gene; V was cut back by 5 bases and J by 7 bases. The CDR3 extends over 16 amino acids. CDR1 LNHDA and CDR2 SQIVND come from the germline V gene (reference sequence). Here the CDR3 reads CASSPPRQGGREKLFF. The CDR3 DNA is TGTGCCAGTAGTCCTCCGCGACAGGGAGGTCGTGAAAAACTGTTTTTT.

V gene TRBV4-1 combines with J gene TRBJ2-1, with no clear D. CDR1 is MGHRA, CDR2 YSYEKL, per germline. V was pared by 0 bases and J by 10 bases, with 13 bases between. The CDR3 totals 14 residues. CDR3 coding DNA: TGCGCCAGCAGCCAAGAGATTACTCACCCAGAGCAGTTCTTC. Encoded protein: CASSQEITHPEQFF.

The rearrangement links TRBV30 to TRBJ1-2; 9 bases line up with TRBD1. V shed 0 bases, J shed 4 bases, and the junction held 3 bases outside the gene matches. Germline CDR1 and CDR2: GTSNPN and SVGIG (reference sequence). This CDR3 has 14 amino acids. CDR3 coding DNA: TGTGCCTGGAGTGTTGACAGGGGGGGCTATGGCTACACCTTC. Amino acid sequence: CAWSVDRGGYGYTF.

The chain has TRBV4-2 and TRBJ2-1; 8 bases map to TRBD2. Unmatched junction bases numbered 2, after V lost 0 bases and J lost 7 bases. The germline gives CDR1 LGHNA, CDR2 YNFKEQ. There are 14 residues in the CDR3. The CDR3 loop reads CASSQDTGGNEQFF. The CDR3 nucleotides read TGTGCCAGCAGCCAAGATACGGGGGGGAATGAGCAGTTCTTC.

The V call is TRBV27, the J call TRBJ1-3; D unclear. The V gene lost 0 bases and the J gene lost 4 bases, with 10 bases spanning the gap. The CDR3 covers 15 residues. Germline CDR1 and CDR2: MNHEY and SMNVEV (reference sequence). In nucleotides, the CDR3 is TGTGCCAGCAGTTTATCGAGGGCCCCCGGAAACACCATATATTTT. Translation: CASSLSRAPGNTIYF.

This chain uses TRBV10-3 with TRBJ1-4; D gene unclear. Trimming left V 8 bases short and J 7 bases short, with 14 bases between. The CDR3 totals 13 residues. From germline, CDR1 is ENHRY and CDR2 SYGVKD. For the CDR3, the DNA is TGTGCCATCGGAGGGAGTGATACTGAAAAACTGTTTTTT. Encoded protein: CAIGGSDTEKLFF.

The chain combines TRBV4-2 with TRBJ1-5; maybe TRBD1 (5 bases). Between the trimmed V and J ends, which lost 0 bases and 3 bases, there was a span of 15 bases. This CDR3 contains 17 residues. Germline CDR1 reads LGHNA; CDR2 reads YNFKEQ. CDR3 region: CASSQDARTSYNQPQHF. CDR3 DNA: TGTGCCAGCAGCCAAGATGCGCGGACATCTTACAATCAGCCCCAGCATTTT.

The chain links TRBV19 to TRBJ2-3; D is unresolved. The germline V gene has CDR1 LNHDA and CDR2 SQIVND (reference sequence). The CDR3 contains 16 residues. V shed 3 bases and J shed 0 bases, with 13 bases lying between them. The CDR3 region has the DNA TGTGCCAGTAGTATCCCCCAGGCCACTAGCACAGATACGCAGTATTTT. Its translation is CASSIPQATSTDTQYF.

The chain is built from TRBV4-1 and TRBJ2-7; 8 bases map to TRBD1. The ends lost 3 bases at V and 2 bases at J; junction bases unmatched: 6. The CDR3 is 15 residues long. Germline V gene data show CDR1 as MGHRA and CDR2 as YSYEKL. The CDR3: CASSHDRGRAYEQYF. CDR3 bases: TGCGCCAGCAGCCACGACAGGGGAAGGGCCTACGAGCAGTACTTC.

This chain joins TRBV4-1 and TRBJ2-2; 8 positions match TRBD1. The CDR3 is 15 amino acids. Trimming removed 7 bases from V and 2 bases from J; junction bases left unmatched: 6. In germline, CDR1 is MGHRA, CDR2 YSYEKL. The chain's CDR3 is CASNLGQGNTGELFF. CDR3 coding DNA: TGCGCCAGCAATCTAGGACAGGGCAACACCGGGGAGCTGTTTTTT.

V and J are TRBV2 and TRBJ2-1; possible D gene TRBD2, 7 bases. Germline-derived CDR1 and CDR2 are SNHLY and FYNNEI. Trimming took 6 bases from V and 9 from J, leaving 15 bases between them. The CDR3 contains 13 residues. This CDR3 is CASRGGASGEQFF. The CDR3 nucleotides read TGTGCCAGCAGAGGGGGGGCCTCAGGTGAGCAGTTCTTC.